One and the same sample provided the 21 T cell receptor beta chains below, sequenced in a study of CD8 T cells in ankylosing spondylitis. TCRdb itself ran the 5' RACE reads through MiXCR, one entry per CDR3 protein. Among around 130,000 distinct CDR3 sequences listed, around 9% were seen once. The sequencing sample was made of blood, either unsorted or a sorted T cell fraction (not recorded which). The receptors shown here come from a male donor with ankylosing spondylitis or in good health (not recorded which).

This clonotype was recorded at least ten times. The J gene is TRBJ2-5, the V gene TRBV12-3 or TRBV12-4, with a weak D call TRBD1 (5 bases). The CDR3 contains 14 residues. Trimming took off 0 bases at V and 7 bases at J, with 12 bases between the two ends. This chain's CDR3 is CASSLAAGLRTQYF. The CDR3 DNA follows: TGTGCCAGCAGTTTAGCCGCAGGGTTGAGGACCCAGTACTTC.

This clonotype was seen at least ten times. The chain uses TRBV29-1 and TRBJ2-2; no firm D call. This CDR3 is built from 13 residues. CDR1 and CDR2 from the germline V gene are SQVTM and ANQGSEA. Trimming pared 0 bases from V and 6 bases from J, leaving 8 bases between. CDR3 bases: TGCAGCGTTGAAGACAGGAAGTCCGGGGAGCTGTTTTTT. This sequence encodes CSVEDRKSGELFF.

This clonotype was counted many times. V and J are TRBV7-9 and TRBJ2-1; TRBD2 matches at 8 bases. Germline-derived CDR1 and CDR2 are SEHNR and FQNEAQ (reference sequence). The CDR3 covers 15 residues. V lost 3 bases to trimming and J lost 9 bases; unmatched junction nucleotides: 10. For the CDR3, the DNA is TGTGCCAGCAGCTTTCCACGGGAGGGCTTGGGTGAGCAGTTCTTC. This codes for CASSFPREGLGEQFF.

This clonotype was counted many times. V is TRBV3-1 and J is TRBJ1-1, with TRBD1 identical over 8 bases. With 4 bases clipped from V and 4 bases from J, the junction kept 5 bases outside the gene matches. Germline assignment: CDR1 LGHDT and CDR2 YNNKEL (reference sequence). This CDR3 spans 14 amino acids. CDR3 residues: CASSRSDRATEAFF. CDR3 DNA sequence: TGTGCCAGCAGCCGATCGGACAGGGCCACTGAAGCTTTCTTT.

This clonotype was observed at least ten times. The chain combines TRBV6-2 or TRBV6-3 with TRBJ2-2; 12 bases fit TRBD1. The germline V gene encodes CDR1 MNHEY and CDR2 SVGEGT. Germline trimming cut 4 bases from V and 5 bases from J; bases unmatched to any gene: 8. The CDR3 extends over 17 amino acids. Here the CDR3 DNA reads TGTGCCAGCAGTTGGACGGGACAGGGGGCGCGTACCGGGGAGCTGTTTTTT. It is translated as CASSWTGQGARTGELFF.

The chain uses TRBV5-5 and TRBJ2-7; 10 positions agree with TRBD1. J lost 4 bases, V lost 1 base, and 2 bases had no gene match. This CDR3 is 14 amino acids long. The germline gives CDR1 SGHKS, CDR2 YYEKEE (reference sequence). The CDR3 reads CASSLRGQGYEQYF. In DNA, the CDR3 is TGTGCCAGCAGCTTGAGGGGACAGGGGTACGAGCAGTACTTC. Full variable domain (outside the CDR3, taken from reference TRBV5-5 and TRBJ2-7): DAGVTQSPTHLIKTRGQQVTLRCSPISGHKSVSWYQQVLGQGPQFIFQYYEKEERGRGNFPDRFSARQFPNYSSELNVNALLLGDSALYLCASSLRGQGYEQYFGPGTRLTVT.

The V gene is TRBV5-6, the J gene TRBJ1-2, with 10 bases fitting TRBD1. V was pared by 4 bases and J by 4 bases, with 7 bases of the junction left unmatched. This CDR3 region has 15 residues. The germline V gene has CDR1 SGHDT and CDR2 YYEEEE. CDR3 region: CASSPRDRGLYGYTF. The CDR3 bases are TGTGCCAGCAGCCCCCGGGACAGGGGACTCTATGGCTACACCTTC.

There are a few counts of this clonotype. The chain uses TRBV7-8 and TRBJ2-5, with 9 bases that match TRBD1. J lost 5 bases, V lost 5 bases, and 15 bases had no gene match. The CDR3 extends over 17 amino acids. Germline V CDR1 and CDR2: SGHVS, FQNEAQ. The CDR3 loop is CASSPAGTGFKGETQYF. The CDR3 DNA is TGTGCCAGCAGCCCGGCCGGGACAGGGTTTAAGGGGGAGACCCAGTACTTC.

The V gene is TRBV7-9, the J gene TRBJ2-4; perhaps TRBD1 as D (5 bases). Per germline, CDR1 SEHNR and CDR2 FQNEAQ (reference sequence). This CDR3 has 14 residues. The V and J ends lost 1 base and 5 bases respectively, with 9 bases between them. The CDR3 region has the DNA TGTGCCAGCAGCTTAGAATTCAGGGAAAACATTCAGTACTTC. Translation gives CASSLEFRENIQYF.

The rearrangement uses TRBV7-9 and TRBJ2-1; TRBD2 matches 10 bases. CDR1 is SEHNR, CDR2 FQNEAQ, per germline (reference sequence). J gave up 8 bases and V 1 base, and 5 bases lay outside the gene matches. The CDR3 totals 15 residues. The CDR3 DNA follows: TGTGCCAGCAGCTTAGGAACTAGCGGGACACATGAGCAGTTCTTC. This codes for CASSLGTSGTHEQFF.

This clonotype was picked up many times. The rearrangement links TRBV4-1 to TRBJ2-7, with D maybe TRBD2 (5 bases). Trimming removed 0 bases from V and 4 bases from J, with 16 bases in between. The CDR3 sequence is 16 residues long. The V gene's germline CDR1 is MGHRA and CDR2 YSYEKL. The CDR3 reads CASSQDFFGWTYEQYF. CDR3 nucleotides: TGCGCCAGCAGCCAAGATTTTTTTGGGTGGACTTACGAGCAGTACTTC.

The table lists this clonotype with many counts. This chain connects TRBV11-2 to TRBJ2-1; 7 nucleotides align to TRBD1. The CDR3 runs 14 residues. Trimming removed 2 bases from V and 5 bases from J; junction bases left unmatched: 3. Germline V CDR1 and CDR2: SGHAT, FQNNGV. The CDR3 is CASSLLRGHNEQFF. The CDR3 nucleotides read TGTGCCAGCAGCTTATTGAGGGGGCACAATGAGCAGTTCTTC.

Many counts were recorded for this clonotype. The chain links TRBV29-1 to TRBJ2-5; D unresolved. CDR1 SQVTM and CDR2 ANQGSEA come from the germline V gene. This CDR3 has 12 residues. With 4 bases removed from V and 1 base from J, the gap between germline ends came to 7 bases. This CDR3 is CSVGSSQETQYF. The CDR3 bases are TGCAGCGTTGGGAGCAGCCAAGAGACCCAGTACTTC.

This clonotype was detected ten times or more. The chain combines TRBV28 with TRBJ2-3; 8 nucleotides match TRBD2. The CDR3 spans 20 residues. Germline CDR1 and CDR2: MDHEN and SYDVKM. The ends lost 3 bases at V and 7 bases at J; junction bases unmatched: 24. CDR3 sequence reads: CASSFFTLQGRQREFYTQYF. In DNA, the CDR3 is TGTGCCAGCAGTTTTTTTACCCTACAGGGTCGTCAGCGGGAGTTCTATACGCAGTATTTT.

About this clonotype: The conserved closing phenylalanine or tryptophan is absent in this CDR3, likely reflecting a read error. The chain's CDR3 is CASSDLISGTEAFL. The CDR3, as DNA: TGTGCCAGCAGTGATTTGATTAGTGGCACTGAAGCTTTCTTG. The chain recombines TRBV25-1 with TRBJ1-1; no definite D call. The V gene's germline CDR1 is MGHDK and CDR2 SYGVNS. V was shortened by 3 bases and J by 4 bases, with 12 bases between the two germline ends. The CDR3 sequence is 14 residues long.

The table lists this clonotype with a few counts. This rearrangement joins TRBV5-1 to TRBJ2-5, with TRBD1 identical over 9 bases. J was trimmed by 5 bases and V by 4 bases; bases with no gene match: 12. This CDR3 is 16 amino acids long. Germline CDR1 is SGHRS and CDR2 is YFSETQ. The CDR3: CASSTQGQGRMETQYF. The CDR3 DNA sequence: TGCGCCAGCAGCACCCAAGGACAGGGGAGGATGGAGACCCAGTACTTC.

This clonotype has at least ten counts. The rearrangement joins TRBV5-1 to TRBJ1-2; perhaps TRBD1 as D (5 bases). The CDR3 length is 16 residues. The germline gives CDR1 SGHRS, CDR2 YFSETQ. Between the trimmed V and J ends, which lost 0 bases and 8 bases, there was a span of 20 bases. DNA of the CDR3: TGCGCCAGCAGCTTGGGGGGTTCAGGGCAGGTTGCCGGCTACACCTTC. It codes for CASSLGGSGQVAGYTF. The full variable domain, rest sourced from reference TRBV5-1 and TRBJ1-2, is KAGVTQTPRYLIKTRGQQVTLSCSPISGHRSVSWYQQTPGQGLQFLFEYFSETQRNKGNFPGRFSGRQFSNSRSEMNVSTLELGDSALYLCASSLGGSGQVAGYTFGSGTRLTVV.

This clonotype has at least ten counts. V and J are TRBV3-2 and TRBJ2-6. TRBV3-2 is recorded as a pseudogene. The CDR3 consists of 17 residues. This CDR3 is CASSQGYGISGANVLTF. CDR3 in DNA: TGTGCCAGCAGCCAAGGTTACGGGATCTCTGGGGCCAACGTCCTGACTTTC.

This clonotype appeared many times. The V call is TRBV7-9, the J call TRBJ1-1; 8 nucleotides line up with TRBD1. With 4 bases clipped from V and 3 bases from J, the junction kept 7 bases outside the gene matches. The CDR3 length is 15 residues. Per germline, CDR1 SEHNR and CDR2 FQNEAQ (reference sequence). Written as DNA, the CDR3 is TGTGCCAGCAGCTCTGGACAGGGTCGGTACACTGAAGCTTTCTTT. Translation gives CASSSGQGRYTEAFF. Full variable domain (missing parts from reference TRBV7-9 and TRBJ1-1): DTGVSQNPRHKITKRGQNVTFRCDPISEHNRLYWYRQTLGQGPEFLTYFQNEAQLEKSRLLSDRFSAERPKGSFSTLEIQRTEQGDSAMYLCASSSGQGRYTEAFFGQGTRLTVV.

This clonotype was seen only once. A read error may explain this, as a much larger clone is one base away. The rearrangement links TRBV7-8 to TRBJ1-4; D perhaps matches TRBD1 (5 bases). The germline V gene encodes CDR1 SGHVS and CDR2 FQNEAQ. The CDR3 spans 14 residues. Trimming shortened V by 4 bases and J by 8 bases, and 14 bases separated the two germline ends. The CDR3 bases are TGTGCCAGCAGCTCCCGGCCAGGGAGCGAAAAACTGTTTTTT. Its translation is CASSSRPGSEKLFF.

This clonotype was seen ten or more times. V and J are TRBV5-1 and TRBJ2-1, with 9 positions matching TRBD1. Germline loops: CDR1 SGHRS, CDR2 YFSETQ. V shed 3 bases and J 9 bases; nucleotides not matched to a gene: 13. This CDR3 comprises 16 residues. CDR3 coding DNA: TGCGCCAGCAGCTCCGGGACAGGGTCCGGGGAGTCTGAGCAGTTCTTC. Amino acid sequence: CASSSGTGSGESEQFF.